This T cell receptor (beta chain) was found in a study of T cells in Graves' hyperthyroidism and ophthalmopathy. Study-level findings and limits: Within blood appeared most thyroid clonotypes that had expanded above 0.001.

This clonotype occurred many times. Its antigen is currently unknown. RNA transcripts yielded amplified TCR beta CDR3 regions. An initial round of RT-PCR targeting the TCR CDR3 relied on the HTBI primer set. MiXCR, applied by TCRdb to the multiplex PCR reads, yields one record per CDR3 protein. This table has fewer than 650,000 distinct CDR3 sequences, about 15% appearing once. With 2 bases removed from V and 6 bases from J, the gap between germline ends came to 26 bases. The CDR3 has 19 amino acids. Germline V CDR1 and CDR2: MNHEY, SMNVEV (reference sequence). The chain is built from TRBV27 and TRBJ1-5; perhaps TRBD1 as D (6 bases). The sequence was collected from a middle-aged woman with Graves' ophthalmopathy. Sequencing input: blood. Here the CDR3 reads CASSLAPLGGPQLGQPQHF. The CDR3 DNA reads as TGTGCCAGCAGTTTAGCCCCTCTGGGGGGCCCACAGCTCGGTCAGCCCCAGCATTTT.